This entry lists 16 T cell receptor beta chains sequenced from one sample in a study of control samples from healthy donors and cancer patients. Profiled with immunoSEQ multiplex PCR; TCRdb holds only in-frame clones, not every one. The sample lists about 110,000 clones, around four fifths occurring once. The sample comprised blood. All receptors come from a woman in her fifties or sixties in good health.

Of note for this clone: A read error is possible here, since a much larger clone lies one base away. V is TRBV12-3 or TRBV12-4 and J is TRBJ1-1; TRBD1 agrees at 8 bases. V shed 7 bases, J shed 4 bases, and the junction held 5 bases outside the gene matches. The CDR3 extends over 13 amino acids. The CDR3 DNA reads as TGTGCCAGCACCCGGACAGGGACCACTGAAGCTTTCTTT. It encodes CASTRTGTTEAFF.

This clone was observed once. CDR3 DNA: TGTGCCTGGAAACCACAGGGGGCAGCCTTCGGCTACACCTTC. As protein: CAWKPQGAAFGYTF. The J gene is TRBJ1-2, the V gene TRBV30, with TRBD1 identical over 9 bases. The CDR3 runs to 14 residues. V lost 4 bases and J lost 8; bases outside the gene matches: 11. In germline, CDR1 is GTSNPN, CDR2 SVGIG (reference sequence).

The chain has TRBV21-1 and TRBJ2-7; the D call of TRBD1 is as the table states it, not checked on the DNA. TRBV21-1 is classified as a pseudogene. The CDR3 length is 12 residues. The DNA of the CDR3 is TGTGCCAGGGGGACAGGTAACTACGAGCAGTACTTC. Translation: CARGTGNYEQYF.

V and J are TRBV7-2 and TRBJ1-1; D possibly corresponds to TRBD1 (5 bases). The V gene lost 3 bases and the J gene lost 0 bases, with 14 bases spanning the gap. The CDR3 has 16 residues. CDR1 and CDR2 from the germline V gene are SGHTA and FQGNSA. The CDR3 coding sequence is TGTGCCAGCAGCTTTAATCAGGGAGGAATGAACACTGAAGCTTTCTTT. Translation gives CASSFNQGGMNTEAFF. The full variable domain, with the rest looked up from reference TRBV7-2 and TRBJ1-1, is GAGVSQSPSNKVTEKGKDVELRCDPISGHTALYWYRQSLGQGLEFLIYFQGNSAPDKSGLPSDRFSAERTGGSVSTLTIQRTQQEDSAVYLCASSFNQGGMNTEAFFGQGTRLTVV.

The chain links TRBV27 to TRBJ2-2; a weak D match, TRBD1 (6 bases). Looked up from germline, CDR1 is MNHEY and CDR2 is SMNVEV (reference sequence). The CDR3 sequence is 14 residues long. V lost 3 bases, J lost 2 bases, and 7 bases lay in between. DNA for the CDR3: TGTGCCAGCAGTTTTGGGACAAACACCGGGGAGCTGTTTTTT. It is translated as CASSFGTNTGELFF.

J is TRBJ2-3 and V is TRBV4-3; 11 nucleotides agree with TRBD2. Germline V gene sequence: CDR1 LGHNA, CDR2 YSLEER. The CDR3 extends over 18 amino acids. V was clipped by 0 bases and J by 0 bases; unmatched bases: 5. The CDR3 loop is CASSQDPTSGTSTDTQYF. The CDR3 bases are TGCGCCAGCAGCCAAGATCCGACTAGCGGGACTAGCACAGATACGCAGTATTTT.

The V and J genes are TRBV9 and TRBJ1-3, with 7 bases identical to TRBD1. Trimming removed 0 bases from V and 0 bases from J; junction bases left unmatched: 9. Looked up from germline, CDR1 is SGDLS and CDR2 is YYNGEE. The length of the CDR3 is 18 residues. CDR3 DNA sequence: TGTGCCAGCAGCGTAGCGACAGGGACAGTCGTCTCTGGAAACACCATATATTTT. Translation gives CASSVATGTVVSGNTIYF.

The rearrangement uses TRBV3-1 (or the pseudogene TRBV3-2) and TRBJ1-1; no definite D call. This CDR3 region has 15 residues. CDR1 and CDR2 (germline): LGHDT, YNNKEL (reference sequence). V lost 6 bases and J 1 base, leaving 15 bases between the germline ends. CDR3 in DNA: TGTGCCAGCAGAGAAACGAGCGGATCGAACACTGAAGCTTTCTTT. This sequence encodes CASRETSGSNTEAFF.

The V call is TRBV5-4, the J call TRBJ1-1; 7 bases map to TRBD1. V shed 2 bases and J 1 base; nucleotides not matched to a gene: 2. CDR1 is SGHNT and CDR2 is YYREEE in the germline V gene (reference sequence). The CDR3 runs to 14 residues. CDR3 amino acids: CASSFWTGNTEAFF. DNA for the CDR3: TGTGCCAGCAGCTTTTGGACAGGGAACACTGAAGCTTTCTTT.

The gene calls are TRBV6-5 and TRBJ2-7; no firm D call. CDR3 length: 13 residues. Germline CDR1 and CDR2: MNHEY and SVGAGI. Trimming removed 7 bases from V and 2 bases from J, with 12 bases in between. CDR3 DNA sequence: TGTGCCAGCAACTCCGGGCCCCCCTACGAGCAGTACTTC. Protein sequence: CASNSGPPYEQYF.

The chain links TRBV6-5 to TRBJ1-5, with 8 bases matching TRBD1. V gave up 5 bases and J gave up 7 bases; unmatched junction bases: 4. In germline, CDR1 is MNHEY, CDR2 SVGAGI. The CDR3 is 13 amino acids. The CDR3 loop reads CASSRTGTQPQHF. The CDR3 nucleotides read TGTGCCAGCAGTCGGACAGGGACCCAGCCCCAGCATTTT.

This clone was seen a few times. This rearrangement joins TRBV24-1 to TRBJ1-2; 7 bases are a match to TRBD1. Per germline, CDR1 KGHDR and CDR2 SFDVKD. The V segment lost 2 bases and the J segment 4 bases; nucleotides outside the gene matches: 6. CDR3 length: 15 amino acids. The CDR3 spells CATSDSQGLGYGYTF. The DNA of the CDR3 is TGTGCCACCAGTGATTCACAGGGGTTAGGCTATGGCTACACCTTC.

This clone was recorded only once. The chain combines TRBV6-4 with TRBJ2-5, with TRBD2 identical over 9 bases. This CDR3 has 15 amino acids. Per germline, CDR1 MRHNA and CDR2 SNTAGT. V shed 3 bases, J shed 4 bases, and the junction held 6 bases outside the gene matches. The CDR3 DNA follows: TGTGCCAGCAGTGAAGAAGCGGGAGGTAGAGAGACCCAGTACTTC. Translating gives CASSEEAGGRETQYF.

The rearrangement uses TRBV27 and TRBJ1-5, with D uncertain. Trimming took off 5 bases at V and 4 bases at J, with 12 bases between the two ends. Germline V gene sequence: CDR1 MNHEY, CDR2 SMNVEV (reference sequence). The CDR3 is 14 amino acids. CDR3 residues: CASSLGALNQPQHF. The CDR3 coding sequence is TGTGCCAGCAGTCTCGGAGCCTTAAATCAGCCCCAGCATTTT.

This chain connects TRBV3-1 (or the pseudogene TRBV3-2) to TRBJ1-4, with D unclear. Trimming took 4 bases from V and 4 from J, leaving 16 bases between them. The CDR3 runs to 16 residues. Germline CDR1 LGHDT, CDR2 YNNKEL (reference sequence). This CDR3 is CASSLSDHGDNEKLFF. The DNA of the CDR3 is TGTGCCAGCAGCCTCAGCGATCACGGTGATAATGAAAAACTGTTTTTT.

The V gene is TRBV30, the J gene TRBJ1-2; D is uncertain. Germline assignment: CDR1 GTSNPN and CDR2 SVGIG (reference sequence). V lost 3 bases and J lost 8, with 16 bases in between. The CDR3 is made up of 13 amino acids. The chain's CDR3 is CAWSPVTHAGYTF. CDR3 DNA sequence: TGTGCCTGGAGCCCAGTCACGCATGCGGGCTACACCTTC.